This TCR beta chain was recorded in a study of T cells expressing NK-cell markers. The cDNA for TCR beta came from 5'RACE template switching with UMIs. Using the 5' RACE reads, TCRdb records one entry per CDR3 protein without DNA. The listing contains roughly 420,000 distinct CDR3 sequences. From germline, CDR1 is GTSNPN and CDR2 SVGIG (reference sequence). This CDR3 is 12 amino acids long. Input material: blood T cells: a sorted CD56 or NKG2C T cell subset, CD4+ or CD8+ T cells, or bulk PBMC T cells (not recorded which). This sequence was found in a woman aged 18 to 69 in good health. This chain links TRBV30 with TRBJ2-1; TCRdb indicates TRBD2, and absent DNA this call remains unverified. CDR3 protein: CAWGLENAEQFF.